This TCR beta chain was found in a study of blood T cell repertoires in COVID-19. Study-level background: Specimens from acute and convalescent COVID-19 originated in the United States, Italy and Spain. Sample material is recorded as cDNA or gDNA derived from T cells, B-cell-depleted T cells, or PBMCs.

As processed by the authors: It was from reference gene primer amplification that nucleated cell counts were estimated. Measured with immunoSEQ multiplex PCR; TCRdb has only the in-frame clones, and not every one. V and J calls and clone size are those listed in that table; D and trimming were worked out from the DNA. Altogether 55,000 to 60,000 clones are present, 85% being singletons, with the ten largest covering 4.7%. V lost 1 base and J lost 7, with 5 bases in between. Looked up from germline, CDR1 is MGHRA and CDR2 is YSYEKL. The CDR3 spans 12 residues. V is TRBV4-1 and J is TRBJ1-5; unclear D gene. The clonotype was recovered from a man aged 35-49 years with active COVID-19. The sample consisted of peripheral blood. The CDR3 is CASSQAGQPQHF. CDR3 DNA sequence: TGCGCCAGCAGCCAAGCGGGACAGCCCCAGCATTTT.